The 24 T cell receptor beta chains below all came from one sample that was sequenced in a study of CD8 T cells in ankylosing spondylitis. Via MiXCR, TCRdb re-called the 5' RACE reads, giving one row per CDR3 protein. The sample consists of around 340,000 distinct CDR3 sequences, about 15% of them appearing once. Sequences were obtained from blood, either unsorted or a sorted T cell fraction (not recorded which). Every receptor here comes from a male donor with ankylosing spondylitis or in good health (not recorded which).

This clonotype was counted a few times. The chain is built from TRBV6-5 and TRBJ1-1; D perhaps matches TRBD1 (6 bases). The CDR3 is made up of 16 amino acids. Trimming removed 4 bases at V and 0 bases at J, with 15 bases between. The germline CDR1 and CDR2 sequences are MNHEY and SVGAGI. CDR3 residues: CASSSLGGAVNTEAFF. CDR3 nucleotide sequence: TGTGCCAGCAGTTCACTTGGGGGGGCGGTGAACACTGAAGCTTTCTTT.

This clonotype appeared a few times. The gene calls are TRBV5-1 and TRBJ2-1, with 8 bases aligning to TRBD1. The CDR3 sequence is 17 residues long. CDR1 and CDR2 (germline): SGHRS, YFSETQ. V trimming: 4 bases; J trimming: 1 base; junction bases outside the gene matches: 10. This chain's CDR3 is CASSLGTGTGSYNEQFF. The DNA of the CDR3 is TGCGCCAGCAGCCTAGGGACCGGGACAGGTTCCTACAATGAGCAGTTCTTC.

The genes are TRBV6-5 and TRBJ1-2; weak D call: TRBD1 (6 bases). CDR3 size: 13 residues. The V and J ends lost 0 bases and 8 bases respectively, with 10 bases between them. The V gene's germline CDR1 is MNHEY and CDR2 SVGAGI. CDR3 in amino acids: CASSYSRGEGYTF. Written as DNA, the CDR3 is TGTGCCAGCAGTTACTCGAGGGGGGAAGGCTACACCTTC.

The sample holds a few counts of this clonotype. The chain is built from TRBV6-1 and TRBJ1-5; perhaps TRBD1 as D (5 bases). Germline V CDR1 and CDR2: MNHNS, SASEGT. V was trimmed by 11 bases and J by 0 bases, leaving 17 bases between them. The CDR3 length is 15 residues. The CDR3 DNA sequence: TGTGCCGCCTGGGACTCCGGGCGTAGCAATCAGCCCCAGCATTTT. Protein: CAAWDSGRSNQPQHF.

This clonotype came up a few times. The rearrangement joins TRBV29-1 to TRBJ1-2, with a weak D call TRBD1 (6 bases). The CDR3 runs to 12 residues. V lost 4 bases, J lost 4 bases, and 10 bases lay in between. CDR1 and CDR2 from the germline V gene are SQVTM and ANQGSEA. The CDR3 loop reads CSVAGGAYGYTF. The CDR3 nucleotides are TGCAGCGTTGCCGGGGGGGCCTATGGCTACACCTTC.

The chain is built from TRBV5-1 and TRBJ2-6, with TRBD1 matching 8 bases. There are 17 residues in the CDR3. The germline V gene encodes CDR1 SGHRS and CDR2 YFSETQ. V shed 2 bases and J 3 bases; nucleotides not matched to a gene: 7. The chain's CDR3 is CASSFWQGAGGANVLTF. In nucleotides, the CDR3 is TGCGCCAGCAGCTTTTGGCAGGGGGCTGGTGGGGCCAACGTCCTGACTTTC.

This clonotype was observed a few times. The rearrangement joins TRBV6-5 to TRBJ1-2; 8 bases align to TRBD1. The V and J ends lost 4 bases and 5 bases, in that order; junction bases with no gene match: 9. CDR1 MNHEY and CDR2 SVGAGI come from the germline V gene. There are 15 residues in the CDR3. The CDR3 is CASSSAWTGRYGYTF. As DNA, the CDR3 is TGTGCCAGCAGTTCCGCATGGACAGGGAGGTATGGCTACACCTTC.

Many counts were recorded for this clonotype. Written as DNA, the CDR3 is TGTGCCAGCTCCGGTGGAGGCAATCAGCCCCAGCATTTT. The encoded protein is CASSGGGNQPQHF. V and J are TRBV7-9 and TRBJ1-5, with no clear D. Trimming stripped 8 bases from V and 2 bases from J, with 10 bases between. Germline CDR1 SEHNR, CDR2 FQNEAQ (reference sequence). This CDR3 has 13 amino acids.

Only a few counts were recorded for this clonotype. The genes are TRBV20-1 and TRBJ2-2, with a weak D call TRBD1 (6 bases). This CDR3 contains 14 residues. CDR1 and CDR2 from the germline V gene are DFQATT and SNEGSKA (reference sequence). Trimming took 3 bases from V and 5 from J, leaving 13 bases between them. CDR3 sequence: CSASNQGPTGELFF. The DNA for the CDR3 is TGCAGTGCTAGTAATCAGGGGCCAACCGGGGAGCTGTTTTTT.

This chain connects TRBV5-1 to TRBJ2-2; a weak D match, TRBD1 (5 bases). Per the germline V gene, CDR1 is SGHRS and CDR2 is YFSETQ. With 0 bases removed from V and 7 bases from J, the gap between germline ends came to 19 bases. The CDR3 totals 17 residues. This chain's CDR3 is CASSLAIAGLGLGELFF. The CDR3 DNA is TGCGCCAGCAGCTTGGCGATCGCAGGGTTGGGCCTCGGGGAGCTGTTTTTT.

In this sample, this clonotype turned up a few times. The CDR3 DNA reads as TGTGACACCCGGAGAGGCATCCCCCACGAGCAGTACTTC. Translation: CDTRRGIPHEQYF. The genes are TRBV6-1 and TRBJ2-7; no reliable D call. The CDR3 totals 13 residues. The germline CDR1 and CDR2 sequences are MNHNS and SASEGT.

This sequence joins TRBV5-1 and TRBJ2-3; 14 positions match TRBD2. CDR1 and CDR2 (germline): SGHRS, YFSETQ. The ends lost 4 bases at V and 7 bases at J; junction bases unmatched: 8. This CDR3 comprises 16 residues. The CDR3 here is CASSLGLAGGQYTQYF. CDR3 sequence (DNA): TGCGCCAGCAGCCTAGGACTAGCGGGAGGACAATATACGCAGTATTTT.

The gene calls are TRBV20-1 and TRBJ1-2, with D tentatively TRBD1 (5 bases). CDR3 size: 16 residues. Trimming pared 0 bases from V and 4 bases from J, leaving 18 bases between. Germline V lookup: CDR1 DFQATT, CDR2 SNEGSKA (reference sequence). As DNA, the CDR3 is TGCAGTGCTAGAGATCTGACAAAGACAGCGGGCTATGGCTACACCTTC. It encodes CSARDLTKTAGYGYTF.

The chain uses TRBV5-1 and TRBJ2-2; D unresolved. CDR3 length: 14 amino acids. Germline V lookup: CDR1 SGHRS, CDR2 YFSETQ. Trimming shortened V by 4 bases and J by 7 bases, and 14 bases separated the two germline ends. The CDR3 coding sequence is TGCGCCAGCAGCCCTGGCTCCTCCGGCGGGGAGCTGTTTTTT. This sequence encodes CASSPGSSGGELFF.

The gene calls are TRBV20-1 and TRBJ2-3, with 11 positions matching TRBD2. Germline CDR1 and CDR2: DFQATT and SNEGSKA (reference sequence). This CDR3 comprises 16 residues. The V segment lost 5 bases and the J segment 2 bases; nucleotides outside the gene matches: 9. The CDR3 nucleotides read TGCAGTGCTCCCGACAGACTAGCGGGGAACACAGATACGCAGTATTTT. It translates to CSAPDRLAGNTDTQYF.

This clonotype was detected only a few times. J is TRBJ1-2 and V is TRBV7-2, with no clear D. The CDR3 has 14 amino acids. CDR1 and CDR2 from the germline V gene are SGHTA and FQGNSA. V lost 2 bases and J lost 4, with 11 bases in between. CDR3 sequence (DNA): TGTGCCAGCAGCTTAAGCCGGGATCTCTATGGCTACACCTTC. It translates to CASSLSRDLYGYTF.

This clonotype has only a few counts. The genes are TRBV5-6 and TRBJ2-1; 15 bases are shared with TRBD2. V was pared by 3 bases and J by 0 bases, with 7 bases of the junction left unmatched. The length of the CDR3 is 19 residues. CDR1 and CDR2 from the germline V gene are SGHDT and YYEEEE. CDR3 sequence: CASSSGLAGGPSSYNEQFF. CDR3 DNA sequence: TGTGCCAGCAGCTCAGGACTAGCGGGAGGGCCAAGCTCCTACAATGAGCAGTTCTTC.

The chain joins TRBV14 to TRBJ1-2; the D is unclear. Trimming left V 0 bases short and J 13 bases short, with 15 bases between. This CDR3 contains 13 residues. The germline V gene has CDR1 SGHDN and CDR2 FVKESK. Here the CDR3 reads CASSQDLEDAGTF. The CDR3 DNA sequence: TGTGCCAGCAGCCAAGATCTTGAGGACGCTGGCACCTTC.

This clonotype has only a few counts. The CDR3 coding sequence is TGTGCCACCACGGGGGGGAGGAATGAGCAGTTCTTC. Amino acid sequence: CATTGGRNEQFF. The chain is built from TRBV10-3 and TRBJ2-1; 8 nucleotides agree with TRBD2. This CDR3 has 12 residues. Germline V gene lookup returns CDR1 ENHRY and CDR2 SYGVKD. The V and J ends lost 10 bases and 7 bases, in that order; junction bases with no gene match: 6.

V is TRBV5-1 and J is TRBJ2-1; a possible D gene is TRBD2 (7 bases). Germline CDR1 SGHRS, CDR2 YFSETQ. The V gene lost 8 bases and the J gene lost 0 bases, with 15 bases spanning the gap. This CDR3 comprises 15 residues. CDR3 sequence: CASRRGGDSYNEQFF. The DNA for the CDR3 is TGCGCCAGTCGAAGGGGGGGGGACTCCTACAATGAGCAGTTCTTC. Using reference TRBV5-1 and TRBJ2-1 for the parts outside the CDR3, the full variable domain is KAGVTQTPRYLIKTRGQQVTLSCSPISGHRSVSWYQQTPGQGLQFLFEYFSETQRNKGNFPGRFSGRQFSNSRSEMNVSTLELGDSALYLCASRRGGDSYNEQFFGPGTRLTVL.

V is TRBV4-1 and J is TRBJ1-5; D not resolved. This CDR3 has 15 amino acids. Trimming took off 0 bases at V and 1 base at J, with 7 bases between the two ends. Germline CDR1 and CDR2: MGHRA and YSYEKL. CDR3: CASSQEQFSNQPQHF. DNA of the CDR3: TGCGCCAGCAGCCAAGAACAGTTCAGCAATCAGCCCCAGCATTTT.

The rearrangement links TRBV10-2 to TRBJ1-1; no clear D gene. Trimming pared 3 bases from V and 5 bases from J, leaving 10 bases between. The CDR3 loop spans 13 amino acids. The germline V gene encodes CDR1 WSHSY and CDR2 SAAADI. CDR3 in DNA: TGCGCCAGCAGTGATGAGGGCAGGACTGAAGCTTTCTTT. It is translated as CASSDEGRTEAFF.

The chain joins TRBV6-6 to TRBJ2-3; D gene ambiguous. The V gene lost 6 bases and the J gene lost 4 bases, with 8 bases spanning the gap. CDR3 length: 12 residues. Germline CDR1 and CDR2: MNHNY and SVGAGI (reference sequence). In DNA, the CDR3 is TGTGCCAGCAGCCCGAACCCAGATACGCAGTATTTT. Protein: CASSPNPDTQYF.

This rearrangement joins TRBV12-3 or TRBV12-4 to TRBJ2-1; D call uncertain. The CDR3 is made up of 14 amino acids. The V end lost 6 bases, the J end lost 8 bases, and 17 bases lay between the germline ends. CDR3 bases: TGTGCCAGCAGCCCTCGGAACATGGGTTATGAGCAGTTCTTC. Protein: CASSPRNMGYEQFF.